This is a list of T cell receptor beta chains from one sample in a study of CD8 T cells in Susac syndrome. TCRdb ran MiXCR on the immunoSEQ multiplex PCR reads and lists one entry per CDR3 protein. This sample has more than 100,000 distinct CDR3 sequences; roughly 95% occur once, and the top ten carry less than 0.15%. The sequenced material came from CD4+ T cells from PBMCs. All receptors come from a human donor with Susac syndrome. Both conserved end residues are trimmed from each CDR3.

CDR3 length,V gene,CDR3 protein
13,TRBV5-6,ASSLGASSYNEQF
12,TRBV12-5,ASAIMALASEQF
12,TRBV2,ASSSDRAAYEQY
18,TRBV4-2,ASSLTGTSGRSTSGNEQF
11,TRBV3-1,ASSGLTGHGYT
13,TRBV29-1,SVEGMGGENYGYT
13,TRBV20-1,SAPEGQFSTDTQY
12,TRBV30,AWSTGYSNQPQH
13,TRBV11-1,ASSLKREPTDTQY
9,TRBV30,AWSAQQEQF
13,TRBV4-3,ASSQAGTGGLEQF
15,TRBV4-2,ASSPPVASSSYNEQF
11,TRBV6-5,ASKGPNTGELF
12,TRBV29-1,SVTSGSARREQY
11,TRBV29-1,SGGAGAGQPQH
10,TRBV29-1,SVAVGGNTIY
10,TRBV29-1,SVERLNTEAF
9,TRBV29-1,SVEAGTEAF
16,TRBV24-1,ATSEAGGAGWGYNEQF
12,TRBV11-2,ASSLGDSRHEQF
16,TRBV15,ATSRGVRAGGPEKTQY
10,TRBV28,AISTGRYEQY
10,TRBV7-2,ASSLLSGTQY
14,TRBV4-3,ASSQGGWRGYYEQY
11,TRBV7-2,ASSSNLPGLPI
11,TRBV20-1,SGTGGLSYEQY
14,TRBV7-2,ASTPRLREFYNEQF
10,TRBV7-9,ASSYRTDTQY
12,TRBV19,ASRERHVSQPQH
13,TRBV27,ASSGTAHSTDTQY
12,TRBV18,ASSPSNRKETQY
11,TRBV30,AWSGGTQTPQH
11,TRBV5-1,ASTTTGGQGYT
11,TRBV7-7,ASSLASGDEQY
15,TRBV7-9,ASSRRDTRGGNQPQH
11,TRBV29-1,SVERGFTGELF
11,TRBV18,ASSPNSLDTQY